Following are 24 T cell receptor beta chains from one sample sequenced in a study of shared T cell receptors in the human thymus. Clones were read by immunoSEQ multiplex PCR, and TCRdb kept only the in-frame ones, dropping some. The profile covers 600,000 or so clones, with 80% to 90% appearing a single time and roughly 0.0086% taken by the ten largest. This sample also belongs to another study, concerning human thymus T cells.

Sequenced: thymocytes. The receptors here all came from a boy under two years old with a congenital heart defect.

CDR3 protein: CASSLTATNYGYTF. In DNA form, the CDR3 reads TGTGCCAGCAGCTTGACAGCCACTAACTATGGCTACACCTTC. This chain links TRBV5-5 with TRBJ1-2, with no clear D. The CDR3 is 14 amino acids. Germline V gives CDR1 SGHKS, CDR2 YYEKEE (reference sequence). V dropped 1 base and J dropped 0 bases, with 7 bases sitting between them.

The rearrangement links TRBV18 to TRBJ1-6; 8 bases are a match to TRBD1. This CDR3 comprises 14 residues. Germline CDR1 reads KGHSH; CDR2 reads LQKENI. After removal of 3 bases from V and 6 bases from J, the junction contained 1 base not matched to a gene. The CDR3 DNA reads TGTGCCAGCTCACCGACAGGGGTTAATTCACCCCTCCACTTT. Protein product: CASSPTGVNSPLHF.

V usage is TRBV4-3 and J usage is TRBJ2-5; weak D call: TRBD2 (5 bases). Trimming took 4 bases from V and 2 from J, leaving 11 bases between them. CDR3 length equals 14 residues. Germline lookup yields CDR1 LGHNA and CDR2 YSLEER. DNA of the CDR3: TGCGCCAGCAGCCCTCGGACTGATCAAGAGACCCAGTACTTC. Encoded protein: CASSPRTDQETQYF.

This clone was detected once. This chain joins TRBV7-2 and TRBJ1-1; no clear D gene. V gave up 1 base and J gave up 0 bases, with 9 bases separating them. Looked up from germline, CDR1 is SGHTA and CDR2 is FQGNSA. There are 15 residues in the CDR3. DNA of the CDR3: TGTGCCAGCAGCTTAGGAGACTGCATGAACACTGAAGCTTTCTTT. Amino acid sequence: CASSLGDCMNTEAFF.

The chain employs TRBV7-2 and TRBJ2-5, with 16 bases aligning to TRBD2. V lost 4 bases to trimming and J lost 1 base; unmatched junction nucleotides: 6. The CDR3 spans 18 residues. The V gene's germline CDR1 is SGHTA and CDR2 FQGNSA. CDR3 DNA sequence: TGTGCCAGCAGCTCCCCGGGGACTAGCGGGAGGGGCCAAGAGACCCAGTACTTC. Protein product: CASSSPGTSGRGQETQYF.

V usage is TRBV25-1 and J usage is TRBJ2-1; tentatively, D is TRBD2 (6 bases). From germline, CDR1 is MGHDK and CDR2 SYGVNS. The CDR3 runs to 14 residues. V was clipped by 5 bases and J by 0 bases, with 8 bases between them. The CDR3 DNA reads as TGTGCCAGCAGTACTAGCCGCTCCTACAATGAGCAGTTCTTC. Translation gives CASSTSRSYNEQFF.

Regarding this clone: Other DNA sequences in this specimen translate into the identical CDR3. This rearrangement joins TRBV27 to TRBJ1-5, with TRBD1 matching 7 bases. CDR1 MNHEY and CDR2 SMNVEV come from the germline V gene (reference sequence). The CDR3 spans 14 residues. After removal of 5 bases from V and 4 bases from J, the junction contained 5 bases not matched to a gene. In nucleotides, the CDR3 is TGTGCCAGCAGTGGTGACAGGGTAAATCAGCCCCAGCATTTT. Amino acid sequence: CASSGDRVNQPQHF.

The chain joins TRBV4-3 to TRBJ2-7; no reliable D call. The CDR3 extends over 15 amino acids. Germline loops: CDR1 LGHNA, CDR2 YSLEER. The V end was cut by 1 base, the J end by 2 bases, with 12 bases between. The CDR3 sequence is CASSQADSCPYEQYF. In DNA form, the CDR3 reads TGCGCCAGCAGCCAAGCAGACTCCTGCCCCTACGAGCAGTACTTC.

CDR3 bases: TGTGCCAGCAGCTTTCCGGGACAAGCCGGGGAGCTGTTTTTT. Protein sequence: CASSFPGQAGELFF. The chain uses TRBV13 and TRBJ2-2; maybe TRBD1 (6 bases). V dropped 3 bases and J dropped 6 bases, with 11 bases sitting between them. CDR1 PRHDT and CDR2 FYEKMQ come from the germline V gene (reference sequence). This CDR3 contains 14 residues.

The genes are TRBV5-4 and TRBJ2-3, with a possible D match to TRBD2 (6 bases). The CDR3 contains 16 residues. Germline V CDR1 and CDR2: SGHNT, YYREEE (reference sequence). Deletions cut 5 bases from V and 4 bases from J, with 20 bases between. The CDR3 DNA sequence: TGTGCCAGCAGTCCCAGGGCAGCGGGCCATTCAGATACGCAGTATTTT. Its translation is CASSPRAAGHSDTQYF. Complete variable domain (other parts from reference TRBV5-4 and TRBJ2-3): ETGVTQSPTHLIKTRGQQVTLRCSSQSGHNTVSWYQQALGQGPQFIFQYYREEENGRGNFPPRFSGLQFPNYSSELNVNALELDDSALYLCASSPRAAGHSDTQYFGPGTRLTVL.

This clone was observed a few times. V usage is TRBV14 and J usage is TRBJ1-2, with 9 bases aligning to TRBD1. This CDR3 is 16 amino acids long. The V and J ends lost 4 bases and 3 bases, in that order; junction bases with no gene match: 9. In germline, CDR1 is SGHDN, CDR2 FVKESK. The CDR3 protein is CASSRRPGQGYYGYTF. CDR3 in DNA: TGTGCCAGCAGCCGCCGCCCGGGACAGGGTTACTATGGCTACACCTTC.

The chain uses TRBV5-1 and TRBJ2-4, with 9 nucleotides matching TRBD1. This CDR3 has 18 residues. Germline CDR1 reads SGHRS; CDR2 reads YFSETQ. With V trimmed by 2 bases and J by 0 bases, 9 bases remained unmatched. CDR3 sequence reads: CASSFLPGQGIAKNIQYF. CDR3 coding DNA: TGCGCCAGCAGCTTCCTCCCGGGACAGGGAATAGCCAAAAACATTCAGTACTTC.

V is TRBV4-1 and J is TRBJ1-6; TRBD1 matches 7 bases. This CDR3 has 17 amino acids. The V gene end was trimmed by 0 bases and the J gene end by 4 bases; junction bases not matched to a gene: 6. Germline loops: CDR1 MGHRA, CDR2 YSYEKL. The CDR3 DNA sequence: TGCGCCAGCAGCCAAGATTTCAGGGGGGATTATAATTCACCCCTCCACTTT. Residues: CASSQDFRGDYNSPLHF.

V usage is TRBV10-2 and J usage is TRBJ2-5, with D perhaps matching TRBD2 (6 bases). The CDR3 has 16 residues. Trimming shortened V by 2 bases and J by 4 bases, and 17 bases separated the two germline ends. The germline CDR1 and CDR2 sequences are WSHSY and SAAADI. The CDR3 DNA reads as TGCGCCAGCAGTGAGCCCTCAGGAGAGGGAGGAGAGACCCAGTACTTC. Its translation: CASSEPSGEGGETQYF.

This rearrangement joins TRBV11-2 to TRBJ2-1; D is unresolved. The CDR3 is made up of 17 amino acids. CDR1 is SGHAT, CDR2 FQNNGV, per germline. Trimming took off 5 bases at V and 0 bases at J, with 17 bases between the two ends. The CDR3 bases are TGTGCCAGCAGCGCGGAAGTGGTGGCAATCTCCTACAATGAGCAGTTCTTC. Translating it yields CASSAEVVAISYNEQFF.

This chain joins TRBV19 and TRBJ1-1, with 8 bases fitting TRBD1. The J segment lost 0 bases and the V segment lost 6 bases, leaving 15 bases of the junction unmatched. The germline V gene has CDR1 LNHDA and CDR2 SQIVND (reference sequence). CDR3 length: 18 amino acids. In nucleotides, the CDR3 is TGTGCCAGTAGAACTTCTCATCCGGACAGGGCAATGAACACTGAAGCTTTCTTT. Its translation is CASRTSHPDRAMNTEAFF.

V usage is TRBV6-1 and J usage is TRBJ2-7; 7 bases fit TRBD1. From germline, CDR1 is MNHNS and CDR2 SASEGT. Unmatched junction bases numbered 7, after V lost 4 bases and J lost 13 bases. The CDR3 covers 11 residues. The CDR3 DNA reads TGTGCCAGCAGTGGGAGCCGGGACAGTTACTTC. Amino acid sequence: CASSGSRDSYF.

CDR3 protein: CASSQGLAGAYTDTQYF. In nucleotides, the CDR3 is TGCGCCAGCAGCCAGGGACTAGCGGGGGCCTACACAGATACGCAGTATTTT. The V call is TRBV4-3, the J call TRBJ2-3; 14 positions agree with TRBD2. CDR1 is LGHNA and CDR2 is YSLEER in the germline V gene. J lost 2 bases, V lost 3 bases, and 4 bases had no gene match. CDR3 length: 17 amino acids.

This clone was detected only once. This sequence joins TRBV7-2 and TRBJ2-7; 8 positions agree with TRBD2. The CDR3 runs 14 residues. Germline V gene sequence: CDR1 SGHTA, CDR2 FQGNSA. The J segment lost 3 bases and the V segment lost 4 bases, leaving 5 bases of the junction unmatched. In nucleotides, the CDR3 is TGTGCCAGCAGCTGTACCGGGACTAGCTACGAGCAGTACTTC. Translated: CASSCTGTSYEQYF.

The chain is built from TRBV2 and TRBJ2-3; maybe TRBD2 (6 bases). Trimming stripped 6 bases from V and 2 bases from J, with 15 bases between. The CDR3 runs 15 residues. Germline V gene sequence: CDR1 SNHLY, CDR2 FYNNEI. The CDR3 region has the DNA TGTGCCAGCAGGGGACTTCTAGGGTTCACAGATACGCAGTATTTT. As protein: CASRGLLGFTDTQYF.

This clone was detected only a few times. The CDR3 nucleotides are TGTGCCAGCAACGGACTAGCGGGTTGTCAAGAGACCCAGTACTTC. Translating gives CASNGLAGCQETQYF. This chain uses TRBV5-4 with TRBJ2-5; 11 nucleotides agree with TRBD2. Per germline, CDR1 SGHNT and CDR2 YYREEE (reference sequence). Germline trimming cut 6 bases from V and 2 bases from J; bases unmatched to any gene: 6. The CDR3 is 15 residues long.

There are a few counts of this clone. The V call is TRBV21-1, the J call TRBJ2-2; the DNA was not compared with TRBD1, the D call given in the table. TRBV21-1 is classified as a pseudogene. The CDR3 spans 15 residues. The DNA for the CDR3 is TGTGCCAGCAGCAAAAGGGGCAGACCCACCGGGGAGCTGTTTTTT. Encoded protein: CASSKRGRPTGELFF.

This clone was observed a few times. The V call is TRBV5-6, the J call TRBJ2-7; D possibly corresponds to TRBD2 (5 bases). This CDR3 region has 15 residues. The V end was cut by 1 base, the J end by 2 bases, with 13 bases between. Germline V gene data show CDR1 as SGHDT and CDR2 as YYEEEE. The chain's CDR3 is CASSLLPEVPYEQYF. CDR3 nucleotides: TGTGCCAGCAGCTTGCTCCCGGAGGTCCCCTACGAGCAGTACTTC.

This chain uses TRBV29-1 with TRBJ1-3, with 7 nucleotides matching TRBD1. The J segment lost 4 bases and the V segment lost 0 bases, leaving 15 bases of the junction unmatched. The V gene's germline CDR1 is SQVTM and CDR2 ANQGSEA. This CDR3 is 18 amino acids long. This chain's CDR3 is CSVEDQGDGKGGGNTIYF. CDR3 DNA sequence: TGCAGCGTTGAAGATCAGGGGGACGGAAAGGGGGGAGGAAACACCATATATTTT.